The TCR beta chain under discussion was sequenced for a study of T cells after yellow fever vaccination. Broader study findings: The appearance of a small share of clonotypes in both CD4 and CD8 compartments was observed. Booster samples showed a return of most primary-vaccination clones (around 96% CD4, about 88% CD8). High-abundance clonotypes from the bulk population could contaminate FACS-sorted repertoires.

Concerning this clonotype itself: Antigen: not known.

Via MiXCR, TCRdb re-called the 5' RACE reads, giving one row per CDR3 protein. This repertoire shows just under 600,000 distinct CDR3 sequences, less than 15% found once; its top ten account for around 15%. The receptor was isolated from a man aged 30 to 39 who received the YFV17D yellow fever vaccine. The sequencing used PBMCs, collected on the day of the yellow fever booster vaccination.

CDR3 coding DNA: TGTGCCAGCAGCTTGTATCAGGGAGGCCTAGGCATCATTCAGTACTTC. Protein sequence: CASSLYQGGLGIIQYF. This chain links TRBV5-6 with TRBJ2-4, with D maybe TRBD2 (6 bases). Trimming pared 1 base from V and 9 bases from J, leaving 20 bases between. The CDR3 has 16 residues. Germline V gene lookup returns CDR1 SGHDT and CDR2 YYEEEE.